In its sample, the clone carrying this T cell receptor beta chain was seen a few times. The data derive from a study of sequential checkpoint blockade in melanoma. Across the study: Arm A got nivolumab then ipilimumab; arm B the reverse, 1:1. After both sequences, patients received maintenance nivolumab.

Germline V gene sequence: CDR1 LNHNV, CDR2 YYDKDF (reference sequence). V was pared by 4 bases and J by 10 bases, with 9 bases of the junction left unmatched. This CDR3 is built from 15 residues. Documented treatment: randomized to nivolumab then ipilimumab (arm A) or the reverse (arm B). DNA-damaging chemotherapy had not been given to any patient beforehand. Live CD3+CD8+ CD19− CD56− cells were sorted from PBMCs. Data came from immunoSEQ multiplex PCR; TCRdb stores just in-frame clones and leaves some out. Among roughly 10,000 clones, approximately 60% were seen once, and the ten largest hold about 16%.

The origin of this receptor is a human donor with melanoma. The chain couples TRBV15 to TRBJ1-6, with TRBD1 matching over 8 bases. The specimen was CD8+ T cells sorted from blood (inferred from file names), collected from a patient given nivolumab and ipilimumab in sequence. This CDR3 reads CATSTSGQGSSPLHF. In DNA, the CDR3 is TGTGCCACCAGCACGTCTGGACAGGGAAGCTCACCCCTCCACTTT.